The clone carrying this T cell receptor beta chain was observed at least ten times. Antigen unknown. V lost 0 bases, J lost 3 bases, and 10 bases lay in between. Germline-derived CDR1 and CDR2 are SGHRS and YFSETQ. CDR3 length: 14 amino acids. The data belong to a study of T cells in Graves' hyperthyroidism and ophthalmopathy. Study results and limitations: Blood also held most thyroid clonotypes expanded beyond 0.001.

Amplification of TCR beta CDR3 regions used RNA as the template. Researchers ran a first-round RT-PCR on the TCR CDR3 using the HTBI primer set. TCRdb called the multiplex PCR reads again in MiXCR, with one record for every CDR3 protein. The sample contains about 580,000 distinct CDR3 sequences, approximately 15% of which appear only once. This clonotype originated in a woman in her thirties with Graves' hyperthyroidism that later progressed to Graves' ophthalmopathy. J is TRBJ2-7 and V is TRBV5-1, with D perhaps TRBD2 (6 bases). The source material was blood. CDR3: CASSLVRGLYEQYF. The DNA for the CDR3 is TGCGCCAGCAGCTTGGTGCGGGGACTCTACGAGCAGTACTTC.